These 27 T cell receptor beta chains originate from one sample sequenced in a study of blood T cell repertoires in COVID-19. The data were produced by immunoSEQ multiplex PCR, yet TCRdb's version contains in-frame clones alone and is incomplete. There are tens of thousands of clones in the sample; 84% occur only once, and approximately 35% lies in the top ten. The sequenced sample consisted of peripheral blood. These receptors were collected from a man between 65 and 79 years old with acute or convalescent COVID-19.

V and J are TRBV6-6 and TRBJ1-1; D call uncertain. Trimming cost V 6 bases and J 1 base, with 12 bases left between them. The CDR3 contains 14 residues. In germline, CDR1 is MNHNY, CDR2 SVGAGI (reference sequence). The CDR3 DNA follows: TGTGCCAGCAGCCCCCTCACAGAGAACACTGAAGCTTTCTTT. It is translated as CASSPLTENTEAFF.

The rearrangement links TRBV27 to TRBJ2-2; D unclear. The CDR3 totals 14 residues. Trimming left V 1 base short and J 1 base short, with 4 bases between. Germline V gives CDR1 MNHEY, CDR2 SMNVEV (reference sequence). The CDR3 DNA follows: TGTGCCAGCAGTTTATACAGGAACACCGGGGAGCTGTTTTTT. Translating it yields CASSLYRNTGELFF.

The V and J genes are TRBV25-1 and TRBJ1-1; TRBD1 aligns across 7 bases. Trimming cost V 6 bases and J 1 base; bases outside gene matches: 2. Germline loops: CDR1 MGHDK, CDR2 SYGVNS. CDR3 length: 13 amino acids. DNA of the CDR3: TGTGCCAGCAGAGACAGGGCGAACACTGAAGCTTTCTTT. Translation: CASRDRANTEAFF.

The gene calls are TRBV9 and TRBJ2-5; tentatively, D is TRBD2 (6 bases). Germline CDR1 reads SGDLS; CDR2 reads YYNGEE. The CDR3 has 14 residues. V was shortened by 2 bases and J by 5 bases, with 13 bases between the two germline ends. CDR3 amino acids: CASSVHGSEETQYF. CDR3 sequence (DNA): TGTGCCAGCAGCGTGCACGGGAGTGAGGAGACCCAGTACTTC.

The chain uses TRBV6-5 and TRBJ1-1, with D perhaps TRBD1 (5 bases). The germline V gene encodes CDR1 MNHEY and CDR2 SVGAGI. This CDR3 is built from 12 residues. The V and J ends lost 6 bases and 4 bases respectively, with 9 bases between them. CDR3 DNA sequence: TGTGCCAGCAGCTGGGGGGGCACTGAAGCTTTCTTT. Amino acid sequence: CASSWGGTEAFF.

The chain joins TRBV6-5 to TRBJ1-5; 7 nucleotides agree with TRBD1. CDR3 length equals 13 residues. The germline CDR1 and CDR2 sequences are MNHEY and SVGAGI. V dropped 11 bases and J dropped 7; count of bases not matched to a gene: 11. CDR3 nucleotides: TGTGCCTGCCATAACAGGGGCGGGCAGCCCCAGCATTTT. Translating it yields CACHNRGGQPQHF.

The chain links TRBV3-1 (or the pseudogene TRBV3-2) to TRBJ2-5; 9 nucleotides match TRBD2. V shed 4 bases, J shed 4 bases, and the junction held 10 bases outside the gene matches. CDR1 is LGHDT and CDR2 is YNNKEL in the germline V gene (reference sequence). The CDR3 spans 16 residues. The CDR3 nucleotides read TGTGCCAGCAGCCCGCGGCCGGGACTAGCCAGAGAGACCCAGTACTTC. Protein product: CASSPRPGLARETQYF.

This clone was recorded once. V is TRBV3-1 (or the pseudogene TRBV3-2) and J is TRBJ2-7; no reliable D call. The CDR3 has 13 amino acids. V lost 3 bases and J 3 bases, leaving 9 bases between the germline ends. Per germline, CDR1 LGHDT and CDR2 YNNKEL (reference sequence). The CDR3 DNA is TGTGCCAGCAGCCATCTAGGAAACTACGAGCAGTACTTC. Protein product: CASSHLGNYEQYF.

This chain uses TRBV6-6 with TRBJ2-7; 9 nucleotides match TRBD2. V gave up 2 bases and J gave up 6 bases; unmatched junction bases: 5. Germline CDR1 reads MNHNY; CDR2 reads SVGAGI (reference sequence). This CDR3 contains 14 residues. CDR3 in DNA: TGTGCCAGCAGTTACATAGCGGGAGTTCCCGAGCAGTACTTC. This gives the protein CASSYIAGVPEQYF.

A single count supports this clone. The chain employs TRBV24-1 and TRBJ2-2, with TRBD2 identical over 7 bases. Germline V CDR1 and CDR2: KGHDR, SFDVKD. The CDR3 consists of 15 residues. With V trimmed by 9 bases and J by 5 bases, 11 bases remained unmatched. CDR3 residues: CATARGRAGTGELFF. The CDR3 nucleotides are TGTGCCACCGCAAGAGGGAGGGCCGGTACCGGGGAGCTGTTTTTT.

This sequence joins TRBV9 and TRBJ2-2, with a tentative D call TRBD2 (6 bases). The germline CDR1 and CDR2 sequences are SGDLS and YYNGEE. The CDR3 extends over 13 amino acids. V lost 3 bases and J lost 7, with 10 bases in between. The DNA for the CDR3 is TGTGCCAGCAGCGCCCCGACTAGCGGGGAGCTGTTTTTT. Amino acids: CASSAPTSGELFF.

V is TRBV11-2 and J is TRBJ1-1; D not certain. Trimming stripped 4 bases from V and 4 bases from J, with 10 bases between. This CDR3 is 13 amino acids long. Germline V gene lookup returns CDR1 SGHAT and CDR2 FQNNGV. The CDR3 sequence: CASSYPGSTEAFF. In DNA, the CDR3 is TGTGCCAGCAGCTATCCGGGGAGCACTGAAGCTTTCTTT.

There are a few counts of this clone. The rearrangement uses TRBV5-4 and TRBJ2-2; D is possibly TRBD1 (6 bases). Germline CDR1 reads SGHNT; CDR2 reads YYREEE (reference sequence). The CDR3 is 16 amino acids. Trimming shortened V by 2 bases and J by 2 bases, and 13 bases separated the two germline ends. The CDR3 protein is CASSFRTALNTGELFF. For the CDR3, the DNA is TGTGCCAGCAGCTTCAGGACAGCCCTTAACACCGGGGAGCTGTTTTTT. The entire variable domain, with the rest obtained from reference TRBV5-4 and TRBJ2-2, is as follows: ETGVTQSPTHLIKTRGQQVTLRCSSQSGHNTVSWYQQALGQGPQFIFQYYREEENGRGNFPPRFSGLQFPNYSSELNVNALELDDSALYLCASSFRTALNTGELFFGEGSRLTVL.

The V call is TRBV18, the J call TRBJ1-2, with 9 bases lining up with TRBD1. Germline CDR1 is KGHSH and CDR2 is LQKENI. The ends lost 3 bases at V and 4 bases at J; junction bases unmatched: 9. CDR3 length: 16 residues. The CDR3 nucleotides are TGTGCCAGCTCACCCCAAACTGGACAGGGGATCTATGGCTACACCTTC. Its translation: CASSPQTGQGIYGYTF.

The chain recombines TRBV27 with TRBJ2-2; 7 positions match TRBD2. Germline values: CDR1 MNHEY, CDR2 SMNVEV (reference sequence). V shed 4 bases, J shed 4 bases, and the junction held 6 bases outside the gene matches. The CDR3 contains 15 residues. CDR3 DNA sequence: TGTGCCAGCAGTTCCTTGACTAGCCCCACCGGGGAGCTGTTTTTT. It codes for CASSSLTSPTGELFF.

V gene TRBV2 combines with J gene TRBJ2-6, with 8 bases aligning to TRBD1. Germline values: CDR1 SNHLY, CDR2 FYNNEI. The V gene end was trimmed by 6 bases and the J gene end by 2 bases; junction bases not matched to a gene: 18. This CDR3 has 20 residues. In nucleotides, the CDR3 is TGTGCCAGCAGGGAGCGAGAAGGTACAGGGGGATCCACTGGGGCCAACGTCCTGACTTTC. This codes for CASREREGTGGSTGANVLTF.

J is TRBJ2-7 and V is TRBV19; 9 nucleotides match TRBD2. Germline lookup yields CDR1 LNHDA and CDR2 SQIVND (reference sequence). V trimming: 5 bases; J trimming: 5 bases; junction bases outside the gene matches: 7. This CDR3 has 14 amino acids. CDR3 region: CASSLGVAGDEQYF. The CDR3 nucleotides are TGTGCCAGTAGTCTCGGGGTAGCGGGAGACGAGCAGTACTTC.

This chain links TRBV19 with TRBJ2-6, with 8 positions matching TRBD1. The V segment lost 5 bases and the J segment 4 bases; nucleotides outside the gene matches: 7. Germline CDR1 LNHDA, CDR2 SQIVND (reference sequence). The CDR3 runs 16 residues. CDR3 amino acids: CASSDHRDRGANVLTF. Here the CDR3 DNA reads TGTGCCAGTAGTGACCACCGGGACAGGGGGGCCAACGTCCTGACTTTC. Supplemented by reference TRBV19 and TRBJ2-6, the full variable domain reads DGGITQSPKYLFRKEGQNVTLSCEQNLNHDAMYWYRQDPGQGLRLIYYSQIVNDFQKGDIAEGYSVSREKKESFPLTVTSAQKNPTAFYLCASSDHRDRGANVLTFGAGSRLTVL.

The rearrangement links TRBV5-4 to TRBJ2-1; the match to TRBD2 covers 7 bases. The V gene end was trimmed by 0 bases and the J gene end by 7 bases; junction bases not matched to a gene: 10. This CDR3 is built from 16 residues. Germline V gene sequence: CDR1 SGHNT, CDR2 YYREEE (reference sequence). The CDR3 DNA follows: TGTGCCAGCAGCTTGGTCCGGGGCGGGAGTGGTAATGAGCAGTTCTTC. Amino acids: CASSLVRGGSGNEQFF.

Regarding this clone: The sample has other DNA sequences that encode this CDR3 too. The chain carries TRBV29-1 and TRBJ1-1; a possible D gene is TRBD1 (6 bases). V lost 4 bases and J 2 bases, leaving 11 bases between the germline ends. The CDR3 has 13 amino acids. Germline CDR1 and CDR2: SQVTM and ANQGSEA. The CDR3 spells CSVGQGGNTEAFF. The DNA for the CDR3 is TGCAGCGTTGGGCAAGGGGGAAACACTGAAGCTTTCTTT. Complete variable domain (other parts from reference TRBV29-1 and TRBJ1-1): SAVISQKPSRDICQRGTSLTIQCQVDSQVTMMFWYRQQPGQSLTLIATANQGSEATYESGFVIDKFPISRPNLTFSTLTVSNMSPEDSSIYLCSVGQGGNTEAFFGQGTRLTVV.

The chain employs TRBV29-1 and TRBJ2-7, with unresolved D. The V and J ends lost 4 bases and 5 bases respectively, with 12 bases between them. The length of the CDR3 is 12 residues. Germline CDR1 is SQVTM and CDR2 is ANQGSEA. CDR3 in amino acids: CSVALQVNEQYF. Written as DNA, the CDR3 is TGCAGCGTTGCTTTGCAGGTAAACGAGCAGTACTTC.

This clone has a single count. The chain combines TRBV14 with TRBJ2-3; TRBD1 matches 12 bases. The CDR3 spans 17 residues. Germline lookup yields CDR1 SGHDN and CDR2 FVKESK. V shed 3 bases and J 4 bases; nucleotides not matched to a gene: 8. The CDR3 reads CASSHRDRGRQADTQYF. The CDR3 nucleotides read TGTGCCAGCAGCCACCGGGACAGGGGGCGACAAGCAGATACGCAGTATTTT.

The V gene is TRBV19, the J gene TRBJ2-5; 9 nucleotides match TRBD1. This CDR3 has 16 amino acids. V lost 2 bases and J lost 4; bases outside the gene matches: 8. CDR1 is LNHDA and CDR2 is SQIVND in the germline V gene (reference sequence). The CDR3 DNA follows: TGTGCCAGTAGTATATTACCGGGACAGGGTCGAGAGACCCAGTACTTC. Translating it yields CASSILPGQGRETQYF. The variable domain in full, with the rest retrieved from reference TRBV19 and TRBJ2-5, is DGGITQSPKYLFRKEGQNVTLSCEQNLNHDAMYWYRQDPGQGLRLIYYSQIVNDFQKGDIAEGYSVSREKKESFPLTVTSAQKNPTAFYLCASSILPGQGRETQYFGPGTRLLVL.

This sequence joins TRBV18 and TRBJ1-1, with D hard to call. Germline assignment: CDR1 KGHSH and CDR2 LQKENI. V shed 2 bases and J shed 1 base, with 8 bases lying between them. This CDR3 region has 14 residues. The CDR3 DNA reads TGTGCCAGCTCACCATCCGGAGAGAACACTGAAGCTTTCTTT. This codes for CASSPSGENTEAFF. Drawing the rest from reference TRBV18 and TRBJ1-1, the complete variable domain is NAGVMQNPRHLVRRRGQEARLRCSPMKGHSHVYWYRQLPEEGLKFMVYLQKENIIDESGMPKERFSAEFPKEGPSILRIQQVVRGDSAAYFCASSPSGENTEAFFGQGTRLTVV.

This clone was detected only once. The V call is TRBV20-1, the J call TRBJ2-7; D not resolved. This CDR3 contains 11 residues. V gave up 1 base and J gave up 2 bases, with 3 bases separating them. Germline loops: CDR1 DFQATT, CDR2 SNEGSKA (reference sequence). DNA of the CDR3: TGCAGTGCTAGAGTCACCTACGAGCAGTACTTC. It translates to CSARVTYEQYF.

The chain recombines TRBV6-6 with TRBJ1-3; a weak D match, TRBD1 (6 bases). Germline lookup yields CDR1 MNHNY and CDR2 SVGAGI (reference sequence). The CDR3 extends over 15 amino acids. V lost 7 bases and J 4 bases, leaving 17 bases between the germline ends. CDR3 region: CASTKRGGRGNTIYF. In DNA form, the CDR3 reads TGTGCCAGCACCAAAAGAGGGGGACGAGGAAACACCATATATTTT.

Only a few counts were recorded for this clone. The J gene is TRBJ2-1, the V gene TRBV28; D is perhaps TRBD2 (6 bases). With 7 bases removed from V and 0 bases from J, the gap between germline ends came to 13 bases. Looked up from germline, CDR1 is MDHEN and CDR2 is SYDVKM. The CDR3 length is 15 residues. The chain's CDR3 is CASTLRDSSYNEQFF. CDR3 nucleotides: TGTGCCAGCACCCTACGGGACTCCTCCTACAATGAGCAGTTCTTC.